These 22 T cell receptor beta chains were sequenced from one sample in a study of cytotoxic CD8 clonotypes in ibrutinib-treated CLL. Clones were sequenced by immunoSEQ multiplex PCR, and TCRdb holds only the in-frame ones, with some missing. The sample holds fewer than 400,000 clones, about 64% seen once. The sequencing here drew on PBMCs, taken after 36 months of ibrutinib treatment. These receptors all stem from a human donor with chronic lymphocytic leukemia.

The rearrangement joins TRBV15 to TRBJ2-7, with 8 bases identical to TRBD1. The junction had 11 bases not matched to a gene; V was cut back by 2 bases and J by 2 bases. The CDR3 covers 17 residues. Germline loops: CDR1 LNHNV, CDR2 YYDKDF (reference sequence). The CDR3 loop reads CATSRLSDWTGPYEQYF. Written as DNA, the CDR3 is TGTGCCACCAGCAGATTGTCCGACTGGACAGGGCCCTACGAGCAGTACTTC.

V and J are TRBV5-1 and TRBJ2-7; no clear D gene. The CDR3 extends over 14 amino acids. Trimming pared 0 bases from V and 5 bases from J, leaving 12 bases between. The V gene's germline CDR1 is SGHRS and CDR2 YFSETQ. For the CDR3, the DNA is TGCGCCAGCAGCTTGGGACATCCCCAGGACGAGCAGTACTTC. Translation: CASSLGHPQDEQYF.

In DNA, the CDR3 is TGTGCCAGCAGCCAGGACCGAGGCAACTATGGCTACACCTTC. This encodes CASSQDRGNYGYTF. The V gene is TRBV11-2, the J gene TRBJ1-2; D call uncertain. Germline-derived CDR1 and CDR2 are SGHAT and FQNNGV. CDR3 length: 14 residues. V lost 5 bases and J lost 2, with 12 bases in between.

V usage is TRBV6-5 and J usage is TRBJ1-2; 7 bases are shared with TRBD1. The CDR3 totals 13 residues. Germline lookup yields CDR1 MNHEY and CDR2 SVGAGI. V was pared by 5 bases and J by 5 bases, with 5 bases of the junction left unmatched. The CDR3 region is CASSEDRVYGYTF. In nucleotides, the CDR3 is TGTGCCAGCAGTGAAGACAGGGTGTATGGCTACACCTTC.

The rearrangement links TRBV4-3 to TRBJ2-2, with TRBD2 matching 7 bases. Germline V gene sequence: CDR1 LGHNA, CDR2 YSLEER. This CDR3 is 17 amino acids long. The V and J ends lost 4 bases and 0 bases, in that order; junction bases with no gene match: 8. The CDR3, as DNA: TGCGCCAGCAGCCCCGAACCCAGCGGGGCGAACACCGGGGAGCTGTTTTTT. Encoded protein: CASSPEPSGANTGELFF.

This clone was detected a few times. This rearrangement joins TRBV28 to TRBJ1-5; D gene ambiguous. Per the germline V gene, CDR1 is MDHEN and CDR2 is SYDVKM. There are 13 residues in the CDR3. With 6 bases removed from V and 3 bases from J, the gap between germline ends came to 9 bases. The CDR3 loop reads CASRPPSNQPQHF. CDR3 nucleotides: TGTGCCAGCAGACCACCCTCCAATCAGCCCCAGCATTTT.

The chain carries TRBV10-3 and TRBJ2-7, with 11 bases fitting TRBD2. CDR1 is ENHRY, CDR2 SYGVKD, per germline. Trimming took 3 bases from V and 3 from J; bases not matched to a gene: 4. The CDR3 extends over 15 amino acids. CDR3 region: CAISEPTSGNYEQYF. CDR3 bases: TGTGCCATCAGTGAACCGACTAGCGGGAACTACGAGCAGTACTTC.

This sequence joins TRBV4-1 and TRBJ2-1; unclear D gene. Trimming pared 2 bases from V and 8 bases from J, leaving 4 bases between. The CDR3 loop spans 11 amino acids. Germline assignment: CDR1 MGHRA and CDR2 YSYEKL. DNA of the CDR3: TGCGCCAGCAGCCAATGGGATGAGCAGTTCTTC. Amino acids: CASSQWDEQFF.

This clone was picked up one time. This chain links TRBV7-3 with TRBJ2-3, with 11 bases matching TRBD2. Germline-derived CDR1 and CDR2 are SGHTA and FQGTGA. This CDR3 is 15 amino acids long. Germline trimming cut 1 base from V and 7 bases from J; bases unmatched to any gene: 4. CDR3 loop: CASSLSSGGANTQYF. In DNA form, the CDR3 reads TGTGCCAGCAGCTTAAGTAGCGGGGGGGCGAATACGCAGTATTTT.

The V gene is TRBV11-2, the J gene TRBJ2-7; 9 bases agree with TRBD1. The ends lost 1 base at V and 3 bases at J; junction bases unmatched: 7. CDR1 is SGHAT and CDR2 is FQNNGV in the germline V gene. The CDR3 extends over 16 amino acids. The CDR3 region is CASSLAAGTGIYEQYF. Written as DNA, the CDR3 is TGTGCCAGCAGCTTAGCGGCCGGGACAGGGATCTACGAGCAGTACTTC.

This sequence joins TRBV22-1 and TRBJ1-3; the table names TRBD1, a call not compared with the DNA. TRBV22-1 is a documented pseudogene. CDR3 length: 15 residues. The CDR3 protein is CPGSARKDTGNTIYF. As DNA, the CDR3 is TGTCCTGGGAGCGCACGCAAAGACACTGGAAACACCATATATTTT.

This sequence joins TRBV6-1 and TRBJ1-2; D perhaps matches TRBD1 (6 bases). CDR1 and CDR2 from the germline V gene are MNHNS and SASEGT. V gave up 6 bases and J gave up 6 bases, with 14 bases separating them. The CDR3 runs 13 residues. The CDR3 DNA reads as TGTGCCAGCAGCAATACAGGGAAGGATGGCTACACCTTC. Protein: CASSNTGKDGYTF.

The CDR3 protein is CASSSSTSGGPSSYNEQFF. The CDR3 nucleotides read TGTGCCAGCAGCTCCTCGACTAGCGGGGGCCCAAGCTCCTACAATGAGCAGTTCTTC. The chain employs TRBV13 and TRBJ2-1, with 12 bases lining up with TRBD2. CDR3 length: 19 residues. Germline V gene sequence: CDR1 PRHDT, CDR2 FYEKMQ (reference sequence). V lost 4 bases, J lost 0 bases, and 10 bases stayed unmatched.

The rearrangement links TRBV4-1 to TRBJ2-1; no definite D call. There are 12 residues in the CDR3. V dropped 0 bases and J dropped 6 bases, with 3 bases sitting between them. Germline V lookup: CDR1 MGHRA, CDR2 YSYEKL. CDR3 sequence (DNA): TGCGCCAGCAGCCAAGAACTCAATGAGCAGTTCTTC. Translation: CASSQELNEQFF.

This clone was seen a single time. The chain links TRBV10-3 to TRBJ1-2, with 7 nucleotides matching TRBD1. Germline CDR1 ENHRY, CDR2 SYGVKD. CDR3 length equals 12 residues. V trimming: 0 bases; J trimming: 10 bases; junction bases outside the gene matches: 2. The DNA for the CDR3 is TGTGCCATCAGTGAGTCCGACAGGGTCTACACCTTC. Protein product: CAISESDRVYTF.

The chain combines TRBV5-8 with TRBJ2-1, with TRBD2 matching 12 bases. The germline gives CDR1 SGHTS, CDR2 YDEGEE. J gave up 4 bases and V 4 bases, and 3 bases lay outside the gene matches. CDR3 length equals 15 residues. The chain's CDR3 is CASSVGLAGYNEQFF. The CDR3 DNA is TGTGCCAGCAGCGTTGGACTAGCGGGATACAATGAGCAGTTCTTC.

This chain links TRBV15 with TRBJ1-4; 9 nucleotides match TRBD1. The CDR3 extends over 17 amino acids. Trimming cost V 1 base and J 7 bases; bases outside gene matches: 10. Germline-derived CDR1 and CDR2 are LNHNV and YYDKDF (reference sequence). CDR3 in DNA: TGTGCCACCAGCAGAGTGATACCGGGACAGGGAGGTGAAAAACTGTTTTTT. Its translation: CATSRVIPGQGGEKLFF. Full variable domain (remainder filled in from reference TRBV15 and TRBJ1-4): DAMVIQNPRYQVTQFGKPVTLSCSQTLNHNVMYWYQQKSSQAPKLLFHYYDKDFNNEADTPDNFQSRRPNTSFCFLDIRSPGLGDTAMYLCATSRVIPGQGGEKLFFGSGTQLSVL.

The V call is TRBV11-2, the J call TRBJ2-5; D is ambiguous. The V gene lost 7 bases and the J gene lost 5 bases, with 8 bases spanning the gap. CDR3 length: 11 amino acids. Germline loops: CDR1 SGHAT, CDR2 FQNNGV. CDR3 sequence: CASIRAETQYF. CDR3 in DNA: TGTGCCAGCATCCGAGCGGAGACCCAGTACTTC. Supplemented by reference TRBV11-2 and TRBJ2-5, the full variable domain reads EAGVAQSPRYKIIEKRQSVAFWCNPISGHATLYWYQQILGQGPKLLIQFQNNGVVDDSQLPKDRFSAERLKGVDSTLKIQPAKLEDSAVYLCASIRAETQYFGPGTRLLVL.

CDR3 in amino acids: CASSLVRLAGAYEQYF. The CDR3 region has the DNA TGTGCCAGCAGCTTAGTTCGACTAGCGGGAGCCTACGAGCAGTACTTC. This chain uses TRBV7-2 with TRBJ2-7; TRBD2 matches at 12 bases. This CDR3 comprises 16 residues. The V segment lost 1 base and the J segment 2 bases; nucleotides outside the gene matches: 3. CDR1 is SGHTA, CDR2 FQGNSA, per germline.

The chain links TRBV29-1 to TRBJ2-7; perhaps TRBD1 as D (7 bases). Trimming stripped 7 bases from V and 4 bases from J, with 14 bases between. CDR3 length: 12 amino acids. The germline gives CDR1 SQVTM, CDR2 ANQGSEA. The CDR3 is CSAAEGQYEQYF. CDR3 bases: TGCAGCGCAGCGGAGGGACAGTACGAGCAGTACTTC.

This clone was seen a few times. The rearrangement joins TRBV6-1 to TRBJ1-5; D is perhaps TRBD1 (5 bases). CDR3 size: 16 residues. Germline CDR1 and CDR2: MNHNS and SASEGT. V was shortened by 3 bases and J by 4 bases, with 16 bases between the two germline ends. The CDR3 bases are TGTGCCAGCAGTGAGGGCCCGGGACTGATAAATCAGCCCCAGCATTTT. The encoded protein is CASSEGPGLINQPQHF.

The V call is TRBV15, the J call TRBJ2-1; D uncertain. The ends were cut back, 1 base at V and 2 bases at J, with 12 bases in the middle. Per germline, CDR1 LNHNV and CDR2 YYDKDF (reference sequence). The CDR3 has 16 amino acids. The CDR3 protein is CATSRVYGVTYNEQFF. CDR3 bases: TGTGCCACCAGCAGAGTCTATGGGGTAACCTACAATGAGCAGTTCTTC.